Below are 20 T cell receptor beta chains sequenced from a single sample in a study of cytomegalovirus exposure and HLA in healthy donors. The assay was immunoSEQ multiplex PCR, and TCRdb's table has in-frame clones only and misses some. The table has about 190,000 clones, 75% to 90% seen once. The sequenced sample consisted of PBMCs. The origin of the receptors is a man between 18 and 29 years old in good health and CMV-seropositive.

This sequence joins TRBV28 and TRBJ2-5, with 14 bases that match TRBD2. Per the germline V gene, CDR1 is MDHEN and CDR2 is SYDVKM. The CDR3 length is 18 residues. V lost 3 bases to trimming and J lost 5 bases; unmatched junction nucleotides: 11. CDR3 region: CASSFPWGLAGEGETQYF. CDR3 coding DNA: TGTGCCAGCAGTTTTCCCTGGGGACTAGCGGGAGAAGGGGAGACCCAGTACTTC.

The genes are TRBV6-5 and TRBJ2-5, with TRBD1 matching 12 bases. CDR1 is MNHEY, CDR2 SVGAGI, per germline. V lost 4 bases, J lost 5 bases, and 8 bases stayed unmatched. The CDR3 loop spans 16 amino acids. CDR3 sequence: CASSSDRDRGRETQYF. The DNA for the CDR3 is TGTGCCAGCAGTTCCGACCGGGACAGGGGGCGTGAGACCCAGTACTTC.

V and J are TRBV29-1 and TRBJ1-1; the match to TRBD1 covers 8 bases. Germline lookup yields CDR1 SQVTM and CDR2 ANQGSEA. The CDR3 totals 13 residues. V was pared by 6 bases and J by 7 bases, with 10 bases of the junction left unmatched. The CDR3 nucleotides are TGCAGCGTCGACGCCTCTGGGACAGGTGAAGCTTTCTTT. Protein sequence: CSVDASGTGEAFF.

The chain combines TRBV6-6 with TRBJ2-2, with 8 nucleotides matching TRBD2. CDR3 length: 16 residues. The V gene end was trimmed by 6 bases and the J gene end by 0 bases; junction bases not matched to a gene: 6. Germline-derived CDR1 and CDR2 are MNHNY and SVGAGI (reference sequence). Here the CDR3 DNA reads TGTGCCAGCAGGACTAGCGAATTCGCGAACACCGGGGAGCTGTTTTTT. It encodes CASRTSEFANTGELFF.

In this sample, this clone turned up once. V gene TRBV4-2 combines with J gene TRBJ1-2; D remains unclear. This CDR3 spans 16 amino acids. Trimming pared 0 bases from V and 0 bases from J, leaving 11 bases between. Germline V gene lookup returns CDR1 LGHNA and CDR2 YNFKEQ. The CDR3 DNA is TGTGCCAGCAGCCAAGAACGGAGGGATTCTAACTATGGCTACACCTTC. It encodes CASSQERRDSNYGYTF.

This sequence joins TRBV5-4 and TRBJ1-2; weak D call: TRBD1 (5 bases). The CDR3 is 14 residues long. CDR1 SGHNT and CDR2 YYREEE come from the germline V gene (reference sequence). V was shortened by 6 bases and J by 5 bases, with 17 bases between the two germline ends. CDR3 sequence (DNA): TGTGCCAGCACCCAGCGGGGGGTTTCATATGGCTACACCTTC. Amino acid sequence: CASTQRGVSYGYTF.

The chain is built from TRBV4-1 and TRBJ2-7; weak D call: TRBD2 (6 bases). With 5 bases removed from V and 0 bases from J, the gap between germline ends came to 17 bases. Germline CDR1 and CDR2: MGHRA and YSYEKL. The CDR3 has 16 amino acids. The CDR3 DNA reads TGCGCCAGCAGCGACGAAGGAGGGCAGAGCTCCTACGAGCAGTACTTC. Protein sequence: CASSDEGGQSSYEQYF.

This sequence joins TRBV6-6 and TRBJ1-1; no reliable D call. The germline V gene has CDR1 MNHNY and CDR2 SVGAGI (reference sequence). The CDR3 contains 12 residues. V was cut by 6 bases and J by 4 bases, with 9 bases left in between. The CDR3, as DNA: TGTGCCAGCAGAACTCCGAGCACTGAAGCTTTCTTT. Its protein is CASRTPSTEAFF.

The chain is built from TRBV28 and TRBJ1-5; D gene uncertain. Germline-derived CDR1 and CDR2 are MDHEN and SYDVKM. Trimming left V 2 bases short and J 3 bases short, with 14 bases between. This CDR3 is 16 amino acids long. DNA for the CDR3: TGTGCCAGCAGTTTAAGGCGGTCAGTTTACAATCAGCCCCAGCATTTT. Its protein product is CASSLRRSVYNQPQHF.

The chain has TRBV28 and TRBJ1-1; D is ambiguous. Deletions cut 8 bases from V and 1 base from J, with 5 bases between. Per the germline V gene, CDR1 is MDHEN and CDR2 is SYDVKM. The CDR3 is 11 amino acids. The CDR3 DNA reads as TGTGCCAGCGGCAGGAACACTGAAGCTTTCTTT. As protein: CASGRNTEAFF.

The chain joins TRBV27 to TRBJ2-7, with a tentative D call TRBD2 (7 bases). V gave up 8 bases and J gave up 3 bases, with 11 bases separating them. Germline-derived CDR1 and CDR2 are MNHEY and SMNVEV (reference sequence). The CDR3 is made up of 12 amino acids. CDR3 loop: CASWGGRYEQYF. In DNA, the CDR3 is TGTGCCAGCTGGGGGGGGCGCTACGAGCAGTACTTC.

This clone came up once. This sequence joins TRBV7-3 and TRBJ2-1; 11 bases align to TRBD2. CDR1 and CDR2 (germline): SGHTA, FQGTGA. The V segment lost 2 bases and the J segment 9 bases; nucleotides outside the gene matches: 15. The CDR3 is 18 residues long. CDR3 nucleotides: TGTGCCAGCAGCTTACTGGCCCCAACTAGCGGGAGTGGTAGTGAGCAGTTCTTC. Amino acid sequence: CASSLLAPTSGSGSEQFF.

This clone appeared a few times. At the DNA level, this CDR3 is encoded by other sequences in the same sample as well. V gene TRBV7-3 combines with J gene TRBJ2-1; 12 nucleotides agree with TRBD2. Germline loops: CDR1 SGHTA, CDR2 FQGTGA. The junction had 6 bases not matched to a gene; V was cut back by 6 bases and J by 6 bases. The CDR3 totals 15 residues. The CDR3 spells CASSRRLAGANEQFF. The CDR3 nucleotides read TGTGCCAGCAGTCGGAGACTAGCGGGGGCCAATGAGCAGTTCTTC.

In its sample, this clone was seen a few times. The rearrangement joins TRBV27 to TRBJ1-5; possibly TRBD1 for D (6 bases). Trimming cost V 3 bases and J 6 bases, with 18 bases left between them. From germline, CDR1 is MNHEY and CDR2 SMNVEV (reference sequence). The CDR3 loop spans 16 amino acids. CDR3: CASSLRTASGGQPQHF. The CDR3 DNA sequence: TGTGCCAGCAGTTTGAGGACAGCTAGTGGTGGTCAGCCCCAGCATTTT.

The chain recombines TRBV28 with TRBJ2-7; no clear D. The CDR3 is 12 residues long. The V end was cut by 3 bases, the J end by 1 base, with 4 bases between. Germline values: CDR1 MDHEN, CDR2 SYDVKM. In nucleotides, the CDR3 is TGTGCCAGCAGTTTCCTATCCTACGAGCAGTACTTC. Encoded protein: CASSFLSYEQYF.

This sequence joins TRBV7-9 and TRBJ2-2; the D is unclear. Germline V CDR1 and CDR2: SEHNR, FQNEAQ (reference sequence). Trimming cost V 5 bases and J 7 bases, with 11 bases left between them. The CDR3 has 13 residues. The CDR3 nucleotides are TGTGCCAGCAGCCTTGAGATCGGCGGGGAGCTGTTTTTT. Its translation: CASSLEIGGELFF.

The chain employs TRBV18 and TRBJ1-4; TRBD1 matches at 9 bases. Germline CDR1 is KGHSH and CDR2 is LQKENI. V gave up 3 bases and J gave up 7 bases; unmatched junction bases: 9. The CDR3 length is 16 residues. The CDR3 DNA reads as TGTGCCAGCTCACCGGGACAGGGAGGGAGTGGTGAAAAACTGTTTTTT. Its translation: CASSPGQGGSGEKLFF.

The chain recombines TRBV10-2 with TRBJ1-3; 7 nucleotides line up with TRBD1. V shed 3 bases and J 0 bases; nucleotides not matched to a gene: 8. Germline V gives CDR1 WSHSY, CDR2 SAAADI. The length of the CDR3 is 17 residues. The CDR3 DNA reads as TGCGCCAGCAGTGATGACAGGGAGGTTCGCTCTGGAAACACCATATATTTT. This gives the protein CASSDDREVRSGNTIYF.

This chain uses TRBV29-1 with TRBJ1-1, with D perhaps TRBD1 (6 bases). The CDR3 sequence is 15 residues long. V lost 1 base and J 5 bases, leaving 17 bases between the germline ends. CDR1 is SQVTM, CDR2 ANQGSEA, per germline. CDR3 DNA: TGCAGCGTTGAAGGCCACAGGGATGAGATGACTGAAGCTTTCTTT. The encoded protein is CSVEGHRDEMTEAFF. The full variable domain, in which reference TRBV29-1 and TRBJ1-1 provide the parts outside the CDR3, is SAVISQKPSRDICQRGTSLTIQCQVDSQVTMMFWYRQQPGQSLTLIATANQGSEATYESGFVIDKFPISRPNLTFSTLTVSNMSPEDSSIYLCSVEGHRDEMTEAFFGQGTRLTVV.

The CDR3 sequence is CASSPDSASYEQYF. The DNA of the CDR3 is TGCGCCAGCAGCCCCGACAGTGCGAGCTACGAGCAGTACTTC. The J gene is TRBJ2-7, the V gene TRBV5-1, with TRBD1 as a possible D gene (5 bases). The CDR3 extends over 14 amino acids. Germline-derived CDR1 and CDR2 are SGHRS and YFSETQ. Trimming left V 4 bases short and J 3 bases short, with 14 bases between.